This T cell receptor beta chain was profiled in a study of blood T cell repertoires in COVID-19. As for the study in general: COVID-19 samples from acute and convalescent phases originated in the United States, Italy and Spain. Sources were T cells, B-cell-depleted T cells, or PBMCs; the material itself was cDNA or gDNA.

Per the authors' pipeline: How many nucleated cells were present was estimated from reference gene primer amplification. Using immunoSEQ multiplex PCR, the repertoire was profiled, and TCRdb retains in-frame clones only, with some absent. Clone size and the V and J calls come from that table; the DNA yielded D and trimming. Of 250,000 to 350,000 clones detected, about 88% appear once; the ten largest clones hold around 13%. This clone was counted a single time. V shed 4 bases, J shed 6 bases, and the junction held 9 bases outside the gene matches. The germline V gene has CDR1 LGHDT and CDR2 YNNKEL (reference sequence). This CDR3 has 15 residues.

The chain uses TRBV3-1 (or the pseudogene TRBV3-2) and TRBJ1-2; 9 bases match TRBD1. The clonotype was recovered from a woman aged 55-70 years with acute or convalescent COVID-19. The sequencing input was peripheral blood. CDR3 in amino acids: CASSPGQGLSHGYTF. In DNA form, the CDR3 reads TGTGCCAGCAGCCCGGGACAGGGACTATCTCATGGCTACACCTTC.